Listed below are T cell receptor beta chains from one sample, sequenced in a study of T cell responses to AZD1222 COVID-19 vaccine. TCRdb keeps only in-frame clones here, not all; method: immunoSEQ multiplex PCR. The sample holds 65,000 to 75,000 clones, about 85% seen once. The sequenced sample was peripheral blood, obtained on day 0 of AZD1222 vaccination. These receptors came from an adult in good health. The CDR3 runs from the conserved cysteine through the conserved F or W. A D gene is named only where the DNA matches it firmly. A row's size may be missing; if present it is once, few, many or a size class.

TRBJ1-2 | few | - | TRBV10-3 | TGTGCCATCAGTGAGTCGGGGGATGGCTACACCTTC | CAISESGDGYTF
TRBJ2-7 | - | TRBD2 | TRBV4-3 | TGCGCCAGCAGCCAAGAGAGTGCGGGGGATGAGTCCTACGAGCAGTACTTC | CASSQESAGDESYEQYF
TRBJ2-7 | once | - | TRBV21-1 | TGTGCCAGCAGCAAAACCCCAACTAGCGGGTCCTACGAGCAGTACTTC | CASSKTPTSGSYEQYF
TRBJ2-6 | - | - | TRBV5-6 | TGTGCCAGCAGCCCGGACACGCCGTCTGGGGCCAACGTCCTGACTTTC | CASSPDTPSGANVLTF
TRBJ2-5 | - | - | TRBV5-4 | TGTGCCAGCAGCCAGCAGGGTCTGTGGGGACTAGAGACCCAGTACTTC | CASSQQGLWGLETQYF
TRBJ1-3 | few | - | TRBV7-9 | TGTGCCAGCAGCTCAGCAGGGGAGGACACCATATATTTT | CASSSAGEDTIYF
TRBJ2-1 | - | - | TRBV5-1 | TGCGCCAGCAGCTTGTTTGCAGACAATGAGCAGTTCTTC | CASSLFADNEQFF
TRBJ2-1 | once | TRBD2 | TRBV15 | TGTGCCACCAGCACAGCCCGCTTGGGTAGCGGGAGAAAAAGTGAGCAGTTCTTC | CATSTARLGSGRKSEQFF
TRBJ1-6 | - | - | TRBV21-1 | TGTGCCAGCAGCAAAGTAAGCTCACCCCTCCACTTT | CASSKVSSPLHF
TRBJ1-3 | - | - | TRBV5-1 | TGCGCCAGCAGCACAGGCCCAGGGTCTGAAAACACCATATATTTT | CASSTGPGSENTIYF
TRBJ2-7 | - | - | TRBV6-1 | TGTGCCAGCAGTGAAGAAATTGACGGGTACTACGAGCAGTACTTC | CASSEEIDGYYEQYF
TRBJ1-5 | - | - | TRBV28 | TGTGCCAGCAGTTTCGAAGAATTGAATCAGCCCCAGCATTTT | CASSFEELNQPQHF
TRBJ1-4 | - | TRBD1 | TRBV30 | TGTGCCTGGAGTGTACAGGACAGGGGGCCTGAAAAACTGTTTTTT | CAWSVQDRGPEKLFF
TRBJ1-1 | - | TRBD1 | TRBV28 | TGTGCCAGCAACGATCCAGGGGGCACTGAAGCTTTCTTT | CASNDPGGTEAFF
TRBJ1-4 | - | - | TRBV5-1 | TGCGCCAGCAGCTTGTATACTGCAACTAATGAAAAACTGTTTTTT | CASSLYTATNEKLFF
TRBJ1-6 | - | - | TRBV19 | TGTGCCAGTAGTATATTATCAGCGGAAGATTCACCCCTCCACTTT | CASSILSAEDSPLHF
TRBJ1-6 | - | - | TRBV5-8 | TGTGCCAGCAGTCCATATTCACCCCTCCACTTT | CASSPYSPLHF
TRBJ1-5 | - | - | TRBV12-3/TRBV12-4 | TGTGCCATCAAACAGGGTTCAGCTCAGCCCCAGCATTTT | CAIKQGSAQPQHF
TRBJ1-5 | - | - | TRBV19 | TGTGCCAGTACGGATAGCAATCAGCCCCAGCATTTT | CASTDSNQPQHF
TRBJ1-1 | - | - | TRBV6-1 | TGTGCCAGCAGTGAAGATTCGGGGATCCTGAACACTGAAGCTTTCTTT | CASSEDSGILNTEAFF
TRBJ1-4 | - | - | TRBV4-3 | TGCGCCAGCAGCTCTCTGGAGGGGGCTAATGAAAAACTGTTTTTT | CASSSLEGANEKLFF
TRBJ2-7 | - | TRBD2 | TRBV7-8 | TGTGCCAGCAGCTTTGTAGCGGGAGATTCATACGAGCAGTACTTC | CASSFVAGDSYEQYF
TRBJ1-1 | - | - | TRBV7-2 | TGTGCCAGCAGCTTTTTTGCAGGGGCGAACACTGAAGCTTTCTTT | CASSFFAGANTEAFF
TRBJ1-1 | - | - | TRBV5-1 | TGCGCCAGCAGCCCCGGGACGGGGAACACTGAAGCTTTCTTT | CASSPGTGNTEAFF
TRBJ1-2 | - | - | TRBV27 | TGTGCCAGCAGTTTTGGAGCAGGGGACCTCTATGGCTACACCTTC | CASSFGAGDLYGYTF
TRBJ2-5 | - | - | TRBV20-1 | TGCAGTGCTATAGGGCCCCGGGCCCAGTACTTC | CSAIGPRAQYF
TRBJ2-6 | - | - | TRBV29-1 | TGCAGCGTTAGGTGGGAAGCTGGGGCCAACGTCCTGACTTTC | CSVRWEAGANVLTF
TRBJ1-5 | - | - | TRBV6-2/TRBV6-3 | TGTGCCAGCAGTTTGTTTAGCAATCAGCCCCAGCATTTT | CASSLFSNQPQHF
TRBJ2-3 | - | TRBD2 | TRBV7-2 | TGTGCCAGCAGTCTGGGGCCAGCGGGACTCAGCACAGATACGCAGTATTTT | CASSLGPAGLSTDTQYF
TRBJ2-2 | - | - | TRBV5-6 | TGTGCCAGCAGCTACCAATCGGTCACCGGGGAGCTGTTTTTT | CASSYQSVTGELFF
TRBJ2-1 | - | TRBD2 | TRBV3-1/TRBV3-2 | TGTGCCAGCAGAAGCGGGGACTTTTTAAAAGGTGAGCAGTTCTTC | CASRSGDFLKGEQFF
TRBJ1-3 | - | - | TRBV7-9 | TGTGCCAGCAGCTTATTCAGGCTACATGGAAACACCATATATTTT | CASSLFRLHGNTIYF
TRBJ1-1 | - | - | TRBV7-8 | TGTGCCAGCAGCTCATGGCCGACCATGGGAGCTTTCTTT | CASSSWPTMGAFF
TRBJ2-7 | - | TRBD1 | TRBV7-3 | TGTGCCAGCAGCCCGGGACAGGGCTACGAGCAGTACTTC | CASSPGQGYEQYF
TRBJ2-3 | - | - | TRBV3-1/TRBV3-2 | TGTGCCAGCAGCCCCGGGCCGGACGGGGATACGCAGTATTTT | CASSPGPDGDTQYF
TRBJ2-2 | many | - | TRBV7-3 | TGTGCCAGCAGTACTATCGGCACCGGGGAGCTGTTTTTT | CASSTIGTGELFF
TRBJ2-7 | - | - | TRBV6-6 | TGTGCCAGCAGCCAGCTCGACGAGCAGTACTTC | CASSQLDEQYF
TRBJ2-3 | - | TRBD2 | TRBV24-1 | TGTGCCACTTCGACTAGCGGTTCAGATACGCAGTATTTT | CATSTSGSDTQYF
TRBJ2-1 | - | - | TRBV4-2 | TGTGCCAGCAGCCAAGCGGGACCGATGTTCTTC | CASSQAGPMFF
TRBJ1-1 | few | - | TRBV6-4 | TGTGCCAGCAGTGTAATGGTGAACACTGAAGCTTTCTTT | CASSVMVNTEAFF
TRBJ1-1 | - | - | TRBV28 | TGTGCCAGCAGTTTATTCAGGGGAAGCACTGAAGCTTTCTTT | CASSLFRGSTEAFF
TRBJ2-1 | - | TRBD1 | TRBV11-2 | TGTGCCAGCAGCTCCCAGGGGGCGATAAATGAGCAGTTCTTC | CASSSQGAINEQFF
TRBJ1-1 | - | - | TRBV11-2 | TGTGCCAGCAGCAACAGGGCCGACACTGAAGCTTTCTTT | CASSNRADTEAFF
TRBJ1-2 | few | - | TRBV12-3/TRBV12-4 | TGTGCCAGCAAGGGGTTTCTTGGCTACACCTTC | CASKGFLGYTF
TRBJ1-1 | - | - | TRBV7-2 | TGTGCCAGCAGCTTAGGGGGCATCTTGAACACTGAAGCTTTCTTT | CASSLGGILNTEAFF
TRBJ2-7 | few | TRBD1 | TRBV9 | TGTGCCAGCAGCGCGGACAGGGTCTCCTACGAGCAGTACTTC | CASSADRVSYEQYF
TRBJ1-5 | - | - | TRBV11-2 | TGTGCCAGCAGCTTAGAGTGGGGGGGTTCCCATAGCAATCAGCCCCAGCATTTT | CASSLEWGGSHSNQPQHF
TRBJ1-1 | - | - | TRBV19 | TGTGCCAGTAGTACCCAGAGCGGGATTACCACTGAAGCTTTCTTT | CASSTQSGITTEAFF
TRBJ2-7 | - | - | TRBV18 | TGTGCCAGCTCACCGGGCGCGGGGCGAGTGTACGAGCAGTACTTC | CASSPGAGRVYEQYF
TRBJ1-6 | - | - | TRBV30 | TGTGCCTGGACCTTGGGACACCATAATTCACCCCTCCACTTT | CAWTLGHHNSPLHF
TRBJ2-1 | - | - | TRBV5-1 | TGCGCCAGCAGCTTGGGGACACAGTACAATGAGCAGTTCTTC | CASSLGTQYNEQFF
TRBJ2-3 | - | - | TRBV5-5 | TGTGCCAGCAGCGTTGGATTGGGGGATGTTGTTAGCACAGATACGCAGTATTTT | CASSVGLGDVVSTDTQYF
TRBJ1-2 | - | - | TRBV18 | TGTGCCAGCTCACCAGAGACAGATTCCGGCTACACCTTC | CASSPETDSGYTF
TRBJ1-2 | - | - | TRBV6-5 | TGTGCCAGCCGGGAGCCGAGGGGCTCGGGAGGCTACACCTTC | CASREPRGSGGYTF
TRBJ1-6 | - | TRBD1 | TRBV25-1 | TGTGCCAGCAGTGGCCAGGGGGGTAGTTCACCCCTCCACTTT | CASSGQGGSSPLHF
TRBJ2-1 | - | - | TRBV3-1/TRBV3-2 | TGTGCCAGCAGCCAAGATCTGGGGGCGGGGGTCTCCTACAATGAGCAGTTCTTC | CASSQDLGAGVSYNEQFF
TRBJ1-4 | - | - | TRBV28 | TGTGCCAGCAGTGAACGGGTTAATGAAAAACTGTTTTTT | CASSERVNEKLFF
TRBJ1-5 | - | - | TRBV6-2/TRBV6-3 | TGTGCCAGCAGTTACTACGGGAATAGCAATCAGCCCCAGCATTTT | CASSYYGNSNQPQHF
TRBJ2-3 | - | - | TRBV11-1 | TGTGCCAGCAGTTTACTTACCTTGGGCACAGATACGCAGTATTTT | CASSLLTLGTDTQYF